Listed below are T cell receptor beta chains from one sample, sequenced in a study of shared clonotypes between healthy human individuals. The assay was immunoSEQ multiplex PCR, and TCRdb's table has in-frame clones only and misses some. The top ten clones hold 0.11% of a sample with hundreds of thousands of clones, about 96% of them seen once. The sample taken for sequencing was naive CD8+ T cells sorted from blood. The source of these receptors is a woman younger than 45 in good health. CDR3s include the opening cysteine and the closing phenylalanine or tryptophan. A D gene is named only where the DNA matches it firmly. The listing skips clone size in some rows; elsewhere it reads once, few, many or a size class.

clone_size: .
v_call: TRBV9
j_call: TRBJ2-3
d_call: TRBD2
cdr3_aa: CASSLAGGADTQYF
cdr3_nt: TGTGCCAGCAGCTTAGCGGGAGGAGCAGATACGCAGTATTTT

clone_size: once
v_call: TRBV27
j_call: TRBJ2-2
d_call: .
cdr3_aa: CASTDSPGELFF
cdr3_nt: TGTGCCAGCACCGACAGTCCCGGGGAGCTGTTTTTT

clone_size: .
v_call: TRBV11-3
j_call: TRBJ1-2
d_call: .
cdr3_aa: CASIRTGGPSNYGYTF
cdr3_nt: TGTGCCAGCATCCGGACTGGGGGGCCCTCTAACTATGGCTACACCTTC

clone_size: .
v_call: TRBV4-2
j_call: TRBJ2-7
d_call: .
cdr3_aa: CASSQSISRVREQYF
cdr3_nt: TGTGCCAGCAGCCAATCTATCTCTCGAGTCCGCGAGCAGTACTTC

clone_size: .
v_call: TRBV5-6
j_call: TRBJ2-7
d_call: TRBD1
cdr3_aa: CASSSGQEANHEQYF
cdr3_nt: TGTGCCAGCAGCAGCGGACAGGAAGCGAATCACGAGCAGTACTTC

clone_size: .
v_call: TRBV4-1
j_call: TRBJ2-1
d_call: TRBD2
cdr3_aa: CASSHPTGASGTYNEQFF
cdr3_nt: TGCGCCAGCAGCCATCCGACTGGGGCTAGCGGCACCTACAATGAGCAGTTCTTC

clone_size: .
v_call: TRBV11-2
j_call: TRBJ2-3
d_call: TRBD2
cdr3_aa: CASSSPPGLAGADTQYF
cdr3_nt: TGTGCCAGCAGCTCCCCCCCCGGCCTAGCGGGCGCAGATACGCAGTATTTT

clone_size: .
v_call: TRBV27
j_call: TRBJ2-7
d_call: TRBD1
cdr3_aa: CASSSTRDRGRGQYF
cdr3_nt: TGTGCCAGCAGTTCAACCCGGGACAGGGGGCGAGGGCAGTACTTC

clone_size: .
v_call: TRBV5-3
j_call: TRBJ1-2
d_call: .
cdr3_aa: CARSLDRDNYGYTF
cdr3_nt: TGTGCCAGAAGCTTGGACAGGGACAACTATGGCTACACCTTC

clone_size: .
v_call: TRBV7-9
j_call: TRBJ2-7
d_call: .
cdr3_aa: CASSLAQGTYEQYF
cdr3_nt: TGTGCCAGCAGCTTAGCCCAGGGAACCTACGAGCAGTACTTC

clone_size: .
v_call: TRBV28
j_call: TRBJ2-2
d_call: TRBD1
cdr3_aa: CASRTGTGVTGELFF
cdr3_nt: TGTGCCAGCAGAACCGGGACAGGGGTGACCGGGGAGCTGTTTTTT

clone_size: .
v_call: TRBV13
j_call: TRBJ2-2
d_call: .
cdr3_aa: CASSPNLGTGELFF
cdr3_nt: TGTGCCAGCAGCCCAAATTTAGGCACCGGGGAGCTGTTTTTT

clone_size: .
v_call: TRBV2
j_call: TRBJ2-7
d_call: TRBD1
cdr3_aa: CASSDRSGQGRYEQYF
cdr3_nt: TGTGCCAGCAGTGACAGATCGGGACAGGGGAGGTACGAGCAGTACTTC

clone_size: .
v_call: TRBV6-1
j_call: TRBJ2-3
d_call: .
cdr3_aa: CASSEKRYSTDTQYF
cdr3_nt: TGTGCCAGCAGTGAAAAGCGGTATAGCACAGATACGCAGTATTTT

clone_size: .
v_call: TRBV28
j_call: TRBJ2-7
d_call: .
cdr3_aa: CASRMGAYEQYF
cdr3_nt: TGTGCCAGCAGGATGGGGGCCTACGAGCAGTACTTC

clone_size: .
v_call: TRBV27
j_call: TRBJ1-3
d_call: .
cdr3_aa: CASSPSPGHPSLGNTIYF
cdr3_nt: TGTGCCAGCAGTCCCTCGCCGGGACACCCATCTCTTGGAAACACCATATATTTT

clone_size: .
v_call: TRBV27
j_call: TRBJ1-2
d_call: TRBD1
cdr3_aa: CASSLVTGGSKGYTF
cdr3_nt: TGTGCCAGCAGTTTAGTAACAGGGGGAAGTAAGGGCTACACCTTC

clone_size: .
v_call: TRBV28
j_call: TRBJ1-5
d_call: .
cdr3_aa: CASSLMAGNQPQHF
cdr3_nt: TGTGCCAGCAGTTTAATGGCAGGCAATCAGCCCCAGCATTTT

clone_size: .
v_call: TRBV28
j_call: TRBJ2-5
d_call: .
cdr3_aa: CASSLLRGRQNQETQYF
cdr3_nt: TGTGCCAGCAGTTTATTGCGGGGTCGGCAGAACCAAGAGACCCAGTACTTC

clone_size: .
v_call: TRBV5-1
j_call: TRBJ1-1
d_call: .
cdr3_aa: CASSLSGLGTEAFF
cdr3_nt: TGCGCCAGCAGCTTGTCAGGACTTGGAACTGAAGCTTTCTTT

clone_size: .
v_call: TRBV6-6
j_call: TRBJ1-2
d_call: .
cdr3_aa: CASNSGEANYGYTF
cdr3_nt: TGTGCCAGCAATTCAGGGGAGGCTAACTATGGCTACACCTTC

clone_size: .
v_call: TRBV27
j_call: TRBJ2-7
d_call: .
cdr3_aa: CASSLRGAASYEQYF
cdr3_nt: TGTGCCAGCAGTTTAAGAGGGGCGGCTTCCTACGAGCAGTACTTC

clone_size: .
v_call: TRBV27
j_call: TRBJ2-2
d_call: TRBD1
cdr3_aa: CASRPDRGGTGELFF
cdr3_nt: TGTGCCAGCAGGCCGGACAGGGGAGGCACCGGGGAGCTGTTTTTT

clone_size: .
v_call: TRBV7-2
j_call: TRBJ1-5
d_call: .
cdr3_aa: CASSLVAWNQPQHF
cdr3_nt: TGTGCCAGCAGCTTAGTCGCCTGGAATCAGCCCCAGCATTTT

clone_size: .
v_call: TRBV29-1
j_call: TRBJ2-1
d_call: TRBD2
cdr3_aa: CSVEGTRSYNEQFF
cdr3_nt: TGCAGCGTTGAGGGGACTAGATCTTACAATGAGCAGTTCTTC

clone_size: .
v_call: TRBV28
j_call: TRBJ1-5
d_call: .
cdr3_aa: CASTLRGSNQPQHF
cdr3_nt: TGTGCCAGCACTTTAAGGGGAAGCAATCAGCCCCAGCATTTT

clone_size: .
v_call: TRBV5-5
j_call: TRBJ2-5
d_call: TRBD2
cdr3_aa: CASSNSGSGLRETQYF
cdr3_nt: TGTGCCAGCAGTAACAGCGGGAGCGGGTTAAGAGAGACCCAGTACTTC

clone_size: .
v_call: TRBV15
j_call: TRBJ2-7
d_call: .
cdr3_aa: CATSRDPPGPYEQYF
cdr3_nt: TGTGCCACCAGCAGAGACCCCCCGGGCCCCTACGAGCAGTACTTC

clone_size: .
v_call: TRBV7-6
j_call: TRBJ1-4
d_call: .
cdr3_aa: CASSLAHWSRPNEKLFF
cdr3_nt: TGTGCCAGCAGCTTAGCGCATTGGTCCAGACCGAATGAAAAACTGTTTTTT

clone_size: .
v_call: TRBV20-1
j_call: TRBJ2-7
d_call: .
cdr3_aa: CSARLYEQYF
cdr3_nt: TGCAGTGCACGGCTCTACGAGCAGTACTTC

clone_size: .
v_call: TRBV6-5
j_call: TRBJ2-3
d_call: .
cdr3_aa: CASSYGLRTDTQYF
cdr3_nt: TGTGCCAGCAGTTACGGCCTCCGCACAGATACGCAGTATTTT

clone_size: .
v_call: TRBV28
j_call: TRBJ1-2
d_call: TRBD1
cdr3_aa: CASSLFRSRTGADGYGYTF
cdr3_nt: TGTGCCAGCAGTTTATTCCGAAGTAGGACAGGGGCGGACGGGTATGGCTACACCTTC

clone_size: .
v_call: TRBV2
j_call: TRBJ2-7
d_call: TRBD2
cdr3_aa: CARTALTSGFTYEQYF
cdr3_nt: TGTGCCAGAACCGCTTTGACTAGCGGTTTTACCTACGAGCAGTACTTC

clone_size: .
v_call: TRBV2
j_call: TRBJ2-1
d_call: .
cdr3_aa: CASSESGGVNEQFF
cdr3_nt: TGTGCCAGCAGTGAATCAGGTGGGGTCAATGAGCAGTTCTTC

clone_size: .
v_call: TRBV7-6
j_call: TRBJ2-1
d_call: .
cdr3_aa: CASSAGGAVSYNEQFF
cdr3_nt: TGTGCCAGCTCCGCAGGGGGGGCGGTCTCCTACAATGAGCAGTTCTTC

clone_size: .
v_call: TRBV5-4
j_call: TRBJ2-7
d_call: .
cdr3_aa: CASSLRDNSYEQYF
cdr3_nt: TGTGCCAGCAGCTTACGGGACAACTCCTACGAGCAGTACTTC

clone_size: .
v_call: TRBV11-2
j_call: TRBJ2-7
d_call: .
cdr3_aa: CASSVGTGSYEQYF
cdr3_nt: TGTGCCAGCAGCGTAGGGACGGGCTCGTACGAGCAGTACTTC

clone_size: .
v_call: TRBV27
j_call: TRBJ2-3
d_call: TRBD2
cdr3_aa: CASSLGTSGRRETQYF
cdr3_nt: TGTGCCAGCAGTTTAGGGACTAGCGGGAGGAGGGAAACGCAGTATTTT

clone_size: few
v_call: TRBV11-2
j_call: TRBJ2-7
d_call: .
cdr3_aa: CASSLRGYEQYF
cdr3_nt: TGTGCCAGCAGCTTAAGGGGTTACGAGCAGTACTTC

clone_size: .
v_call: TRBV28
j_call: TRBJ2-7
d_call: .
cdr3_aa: CASSFRVNSYEQYF
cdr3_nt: TGTGCCAGCAGTTTTAGGGTAAACTCCTACGAGCAGTACTTC

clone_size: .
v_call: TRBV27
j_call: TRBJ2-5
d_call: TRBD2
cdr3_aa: CASSSLLAGEQETQYF
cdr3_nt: TGTGCCAGCAGTTCCTTACTAGCGGGAGAGCAAGAGACCCAGTACTTC

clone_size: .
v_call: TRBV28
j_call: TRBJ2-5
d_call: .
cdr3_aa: CASSPGRGRAEETQYF
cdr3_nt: TGTGCCAGCAGTCCGGGCAGGGGACGCGCGGAAGAGACCCAGTACTTC

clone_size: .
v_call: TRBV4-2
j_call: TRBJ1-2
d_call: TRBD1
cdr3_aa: CASSETGDYGYTF
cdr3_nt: TGTGCCAGCAGCGAGACAGGGGACTATGGCTACACCTTC

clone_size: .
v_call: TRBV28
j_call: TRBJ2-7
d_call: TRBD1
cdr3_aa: CASRLGTAVSYEQYF
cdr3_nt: TGTGCCAGCAGGTTAGGGACAGCCGTCTCCTACGAGCAGTACTTC